These 6 T cell receptor beta chains originate from one sample sequenced in a study of cytomegalovirus exposure and HLA in healthy donors. It was with 60 Vbeta and 13 Jbeta primers that the PCR ran. Method: immunoSEQ multiplex PCR; TCRdb's copy keeps in-frame clones and lacks some. Among over 250,000 clones listed, 72% were seen once. The specimen was PBMCs. The receptors here all came from a female donor in good health and CMV-seronegative.

V gene TRBV19 combines with J gene TRBJ2-5; 7 nucleotides agree with TRBD1. Trimming cost V 6 bases and J 1 base; bases outside gene matches: 8. Germline V gene sequence: CDR1 LNHDA, CDR2 SQIVND (reference sequence). This CDR3 has 15 residues. The CDR3 here is CASRPLTGPQETQYF. The DNA for the CDR3 is TGTGCCAGTAGACCCTTGACAGGGCCCCAAGAGACCCAGTACTTC.

This clone was counted once. Other DNA sequences from this sample encode an identical CDR3 as well. The chain couples TRBV5-1 to TRBJ2-1; D ambiguous. The CDR3 sequence is 14 residues long. V lost 2 bases and J lost 10, with 16 bases in between. In germline, CDR1 is SGHRS, CDR2 YFSETQ. Written as DNA, the CDR3 is TGCGCCAGCAGCTTCGATGCCCAACGAGCGGAGCAGTTCTTC. Protein product: CASSFDAQRAEQFF.

V usage is TRBV6-1 and J usage is TRBJ2-1, with a possible D match to TRBD1 (6 bases). The CDR3 runs 13 residues. CDR1 is MNHNS and CDR2 is SASEGT in the germline V gene. Trimming took off 3 bases at V and 5 bases at J, with 8 bases between the two ends. The CDR3 bases are TGTGCCAGCAGTGACCGGGACAACAATGAGCAGTTCTTC. It yields the protein CASSDRDNNEQFF.

This clone has only a few counts. This rearrangement joins TRBV18 to TRBJ2-5, with TRBD2 matching over 7 bases. The CDR3 totals 15 residues. CDR1 is KGHSH, CDR2 LQKENI, per germline. V was pared by 2 bases and J by 5 bases, with 8 bases of the junction left unmatched. The CDR3 protein is CASSPSGLGGETQYF. The CDR3 DNA is TGTGCCAGCTCACCATCCGGACTAGGTGGGGAGACCCAGTACTTC.

V and J are TRBV5-1 and TRBJ2-2; D remains ambiguous. The V end lost 1 base, the J end lost 0 bases, and 4 bases lay between the germline ends. The CDR3 contains 14 residues. Per the germline V gene, CDR1 is SGHRS and CDR2 is YFSETQ. This CDR3 reads CASSLTPNTGELFF. The CDR3 region has the DNA TGCGCCAGCAGCTTGACACCGAACACCGGGGAGCTGTTTTTT.

The V gene is TRBV6-1, the J gene TRBJ2-1; 8 nucleotides agree with TRBD2. Looked up from germline, CDR1 is MNHNS and CDR2 is SASEGT. V lost 9 bases, J lost 8 bases, and 9 bases stayed unmatched. CDR3 length equals 13 residues. CDR3: CASTSGGRDEQFF. The CDR3 coding sequence is TGTGCCAGTACTAGCGGAGGCCGCGATGAGCAGTTCTTC.